A single sample gave rise to the 23 T cell receptor beta chains below, sequenced in a study of CD8 T cells in ankylosing spondylitis. A single record per CDR3 protein comes from TCRdb applying MiXCR to the 5' RACE reads. The data contain about 140,000 distinct CDR3 sequences, around 32% of them singletons. The sequencing input was synovial fluid, either unsorted or a sorted T cell fraction (not recorded which). All receptors come from a male donor with ankylosing spondylitis.

There are many counts of this clonotype. The genes are TRBV20-1 and TRBJ1-1, with a weak D call TRBD1 (6 bases). Trimming removed 6 bases from V and 10 bases from J, with 21 bases in between. The CDR3 has 13 amino acids. Germline V lookup: CDR1 DFQATT, CDR2 SNEGSKA (reference sequence). This chain's CDR3 is CSAQTGGGVGAFF. CDR3 sequence (DNA): TGCAGTGCCCAAACGGGGGGCGGTGTGGGAGCTTTCTTT.

This clonotype has more than one count but fewer than ten. V gene TRBV20-1 combines with J gene TRBJ2-1, with D perhaps assigned TRBD1 or TRBD2 (5 bases each). The CDR3 sequence is 13 residues long. The germline V and J ends were trimmed by 3 bases and 8 bases, with 14 bases remaining between them. Germline CDR1 DFQATT, CDR2 SNEGSKA (reference sequence). This CDR3 is CSARAPGTYEQFF. The CDR3 bases are TGCAGTGCTAGGGCACCGGGGACCTATGAGCAGTTCTTC.

V gene TRBV7-9 combines with J gene TRBJ2-3; D is possibly TRBD2 (5 bases). CDR3 length: 13 residues. V lost 5 bases, J lost 5 bases, and 11 bases lay in between. Germline V gene sequence: CDR1 SEHNR, CDR2 FQNEAQ (reference sequence). Here the CDR3 DNA reads TGTGCCAGCAGCCCCCTAGCCCTAGATACGCAGTATTTT. Its translation is CASSPLALDTQYF.

About this clonotype: A junction end diverges from the germline sequence, so it may reflect a read error. The genes are TRBV20-1 and TRBJ1-2; 7 bases align to TRBD1. Germline lookup yields CDR1 DFQATT and CDR2 SNEGSKA (reference sequence). The CDR3 is 12 amino acids. The chain's CDR3 is CSVNRDSYSYTF. The DNA of the CDR3 is TGCAGTGTCAACCGGGACAGCTATAGCTACACCTTC.

This chain joins TRBV2 and TRBJ1-2; D is uncertain. V lost 6 bases, J lost 4 bases, and 15 bases lay in between. Germline V gene data show CDR1 as SNHLY and CDR2 as FYNNEI. The CDR3 sequence is 14 residues long. CDR3 protein: CASSQFPGGYGYTF. CDR3 nucleotide sequence: TGTGCCAGCAGCCAATTTCCCGGCGGCTATGGCTACACCTTC.

This clonotype was detected ten times or more. The CDR3 is CASSLVEQFF. The DNA of the CDR3 is TGTGCCAGCAGCTTGGTGGAGCAGTTCTTC. This rearrangement joins TRBV7-9 to TRBJ2-1; no clear D. The CDR3 runs 10 residues. Germline CDR1 and CDR2: SEHNR and FQNEAQ (reference sequence). Trimming removed 3 bases from V and 10 bases from J, with 4 bases in between.

The CDR3 nucleotides read TGCAGCGTCATAGGGCGGGACTACGAGCAGTACTTC. Protein: CSVIGRDYEQYF. J is TRBJ2-7 and V is TRBV29-1; D is possibly TRBD2 (6 bases). The V gene lost 6 bases and the J gene lost 3 bases, with 12 bases spanning the gap. The CDR3 covers 12 residues. The V gene's germline CDR1 is SQVTM and CDR2 ANQGSEA.

This clonotype was recorded once. The CDR3 region is CSVPQGSVTGELFF. The CDR3 coding sequence is TGCAGCGTTCCACAGGGAAGCGTTACCGGGGAGCTGTTTTTT. The genes are TRBV29-1 and TRBJ2-2; D is perhaps TRBD1 (6 bases). In germline, CDR1 is SQVTM, CDR2 ANQGSEA. This CDR3 contains 14 residues. V lost 5 bases to trimming and J lost 5 bases, with 15 bases between them.

In this sample, this clonotype turned up a few times. The CDR3 DNA reads TGTGCCAGCAGTTTGGGGGCGACCTACGAGCAGTACTTC. Protein sequence: CASSLGATYEQYF. The V and J genes are TRBV12-3 or TRBV12-4 and TRBJ2-7; tentative D call: TRBD1 (6 bases). V dropped 3 bases and J dropped 2 bases, with 8 bases sitting between them. This CDR3 has 13 amino acids.

This clonotype was counted only a few times. This chain connects TRBV11-2 to TRBJ2-1; the D gene is possibly TRBD1 (5 bases). Germline CDR1 SGHAT, CDR2 FQNNGV. Trimming took off 1 base at V and 5 bases at J, with 12 bases between the two ends. The CDR3 covers 15 residues. CDR3 in amino acids: CASSLGQLRDNEQFF. The CDR3 nucleotides read TGTGCCAGCAGCTTAGGACAGCTAAGGGACAATGAGCAGTTCTTC.

This clonotype was observed at least ten times. The genes are TRBV20-1 and TRBJ1-2; 10 bases are a match to TRBD1. Germline V gene lookup returns CDR1 DFQATT and CDR2 SNEGSKA (reference sequence). With V trimmed by 6 bases and J by 1 base, 11 bases remained unmatched. The CDR3 has 16 amino acids. CDR3 protein: CSAPRDRGSVNYGYTF. The CDR3, as DNA: TGCAGTGCCCCCCGGGACAGGGGCTCAGTTAACTATGGCTACACCTTC.

The chain combines TRBV20-1 with TRBJ1-3, with a possible D match to TRBD1 (5 bases). V was pared by 6 bases and J by 4 bases, with 10 bases between. Germline V CDR1 and CDR2: DFQATT, SNEGSKA (reference sequence). This CDR3 has 12 amino acids. DNA of the CDR3: TGCAGTGCGGGGGGGTCGGGAAACACCATATATTTT. This codes for CSAGGSGNTIYF.

Many counts were recorded for this clonotype. The rearrangement joins TRBV12-3 or TRBV12-4 to TRBJ2-7; the match to TRBD2 covers 12 bases. The CDR3 is 15 amino acids. The trim removed 5 bases at V and 8 bases at J, leaving 10 bases unmatched. The CDR3 sequence: CASSADLAGGIKQYF. DNA for the CDR3: TGTGCCAGCAGTGCCGACCTAGCGGGAGGGATCAAGCAGTACTTC.

This clonotype was seen only a few times. This sequence joins TRBV7-9 and TRBJ1-6; 7 positions match TRBD1. The germline V gene encodes CDR1 SEHNR and CDR2 FQNEAQ (reference sequence). The CDR3 contains 14 residues. V trimming: 3 bases; J trimming: 5 bases; junction bases outside the gene matches: 1. The CDR3 coding sequence is TGTGCCAGCAGCTTTGGGACAGATAATTCACCCCTCCACTTT. Translating it yields CASSFGTDNSPLHF.

Only a few counts were recorded for this clonotype. This chain uses TRBV6-1 with TRBJ2-1; D perhaps matches TRBD1 (6 bases). This CDR3 is 13 amino acids long. Trimming removed 6 bases at V and 3 bases at J, with 9 bases between. Germline V gives CDR1 MNHNS, CDR2 SASEGT. The CDR3 protein is CASRLDSYNEQFF. The CDR3 DNA reads as TGTGCCAGCAGGTTGGACAGCTACAATGAGCAGTTCTTC.

This chain links TRBV5-1 with TRBJ1-1; D might be TRBD1 (5 bases). The germline V gene encodes CDR1 SGHRS and CDR2 YFSETQ. V lost 1 base to trimming and J lost 1 base, with 11 bases between them. The CDR3 consists of 15 residues. CDR3 residues: CASSLYVGQNTEAFF. The DNA of the CDR3 is TGCGCCAGCAGCTTGTACGTCGGACAGAACACTGAAGCTTTCTTT. The whole variable domain, filled in from reference TRBV5-1 and TRBJ1-1, reads KAGVTQTPRYLIKTRGQQVTLSCSPISGHRSVSWYQQTPGQGLQFLFEYFSETQRNKGNFPGRFSGRQFSNSRSEMNVSTLELGDSALYLCASSLYVGQNTEAFFGQGTRLTVV.

This chain connects TRBV7-2 to TRBJ1-6, with D possibly matching TRBD1 (6 bases). In germline, CDR1 is SGHTA, CDR2 FQGNSA. CDR3 length equals 16 residues. Deletions cut 7 bases from V and 4 bases from J, with 17 bases between. The CDR3 nucleotides read TGTGCCAGCACCCTCAGCAGGGGCGAGTATAATTCACCCCTCCACTTT. It encodes CASTLSRGEYNSPLHF. Together with reference TRBV7-2 and TRBJ1-6, the CDR3 gives the full variable domain: GAGVSQSPSNKVTEKGKDVELRCDPISGHTALYWYRQSLGQGLEFLIYFQGNSAPDKSGLPSDRFSAERTGGSVSTLTIQRTQQEDSAVYLCASTLSRGEYNSPLHFGNGTRLTVT.

The chain couples TRBV19 to TRBJ2-1; tentative D call: TRBD2 (6 bases). The germline gives CDR1 LNHDA, CDR2 SQIVND (reference sequence). Trimming left V 7 bases short and J 8 bases short, with 15 bases between. CDR3 length equals 13 residues. CDR3 sequence (DNA): TGTGCCAGTATAGGGACTGTTAAGTATGAGCAGTTCTTC. The encoded protein is CASIGTVKYEQFF.

The J gene is TRBJ2-3, the V gene TRBV5-1; 13 nucleotides align to TRBD2. The CDR3 has 21 amino acids. The trim removed 1 base at V and 4 bases at J, leaving 18 bases unmatched. Germline V gene data show CDR1 as SGHRS and CDR2 as YFSETQ. The CDR3 region is CASSLRLGSRLGLAGADTQYF. CDR3 coding DNA: TGCGCCAGCAGCTTGCGTTTAGGCTCTCGTTTAGGACTAGCGGGGGCAGATACGCAGTATTTT.

The chain joins TRBV2 to TRBJ1-2; D unresolved. The CDR3 is 10 residues long. The V gene lost 5 bases and the J gene lost 8 bases, with 6 bases spanning the gap. Germline values: CDR1 SNHLY, CDR2 FYNNEI. The chain's CDR3 is CASSTRGYTF. The CDR3 coding sequence is TGTGCCAGCAGTACGCGGGGCTACACCTTC.

This clonotype turned up a few times. This chain connects TRBV5-1 to TRBJ2-3; D unclear. Germline loops: CDR1 SGHRS, CDR2 YFSETQ. V lost 0 bases, J lost 5 bases, and 1 base lay in between. The CDR3 sequence is 11 residues long. This CDR3 is CASSLVDTQYF. The DNA of the CDR3 is TGCGCCAGCAGCTTGGTAGATACGCAGTATTTT.

This clonotype appeared a few times. The V gene is TRBV28, the J gene TRBJ2-5; D may match TRBD1 or TRBD2 (6 bases each). This CDR3 region has 14 residues. The germline V and J ends were trimmed by 3 bases and 4 bases, with 12 bases remaining between them. Germline V gives CDR1 MDHEN, CDR2 SYDVKM. The CDR3 is CASSFTGASETQYF. CDR3 nucleotides: TGTGCCAGCAGTTTTACGGGGGCTTCAGAGACCCAGTACTTC.

This clonotype showed up just a few times. The rearrangement links TRBV7-2 to TRBJ2-7; 11 bases are shared with TRBD1. The germline CDR1 and CDR2 sequences are SGHTA and FQGNSA. The CDR3 runs 15 residues. V shed 0 bases, J shed 4 bases, and the junction held 2 bases outside the gene matches. The chain's CDR3 is CASSLAGQGGYEQYF. In DNA form, the CDR3 reads TGTGCCAGCAGCTTAGCGGGACAGGGGGGGTACGAGCAGTACTTC.